The 23 T cell receptor beta chains below were found in one sample sequenced in a study of blood T cell repertoires in COVID-19. The method was immunoSEQ multiplex PCR; TCRdb's version includes in-frame clones alone and lacks a portion of them. The data contain 210,000 or so clones, around 86% of them seen just once; the ten biggest clones take up more than 8.5%. Material: PBMCs or T cells enriched from blood (not recorded which). These receptor sequences come from a woman between 50 and 59 years old with acute COVID-19.

V and J are TRBV2 and TRBJ1-2; unclear D gene. Germline V gene sequence: CDR1 SNHLY, CDR2 FYNNEI. Trimming removed 4 bases at V and 2 bases at J, with 14 bases between. There are 15 residues in the CDR3. CDR3 sequence: CASSARSGLNYGYTF. CDR3 coding DNA: TGTGCCAGCAGTGCCCGATCCGGACTAAACTATGGCTACACCTTC.

This sequence joins TRBV10-1 and TRBJ2-5, with 8 nucleotides matching TRBD1. The CDR3 loop spans 14 amino acids. From germline, CDR1 is WNHNN and CDR2 SYGVQD (reference sequence). Unmatched junction bases numbered 7, after V lost 6 bases and J lost 4 bases. CDR3 coding DNA: TGCGCCAGCAGGACGGACAGGGACGGAGAGACCCAGTACTTC. Translation gives CASRTDRDGETQYF.

The chain is built from TRBV19 and TRBJ1-2; the match to TRBD1 covers 9 bases. The V and J ends lost 7 bases and 4 bases, in that order; junction bases with no gene match: 4. This CDR3 is built from 13 residues. Germline V gene lookup returns CDR1 LNHDA and CDR2 SQIVND (reference sequence). DNA for the CDR3: TGTGCCAGTAACAGGGGGCAGGGCTATGGCTACACCTTC. Translated: CASNRGQGYGYTF.

The chain is built from TRBV9 and TRBJ1-2, with 9 bases identical to TRBD1. The CDR3 totals 14 residues. CDR1 is SGDLS and CDR2 is YYNGEE in the germline V gene. J gave up 3 bases and V 1 base, and 1 base lay outside the gene matches. The CDR3 here is CASSVRDRDYGYTF. DNA for the CDR3: TGTGCCAGCAGCGTACGGGACAGGGACTATGGCTACACCTTC.

V gene TRBV28 combines with J gene TRBJ2-5; D possibly corresponds to TRBD2 (5 bases). The CDR3 extends over 15 amino acids. V was shortened by 3 bases and J by 2 bases, with 13 bases between the two germline ends. Looked up from germline, CDR1 is MDHEN and CDR2 is SYDVKM. CDR3 sequence reads: CASSFRTPAQETQYF. The CDR3 DNA is TGTGCCAGCAGTTTTAGGACTCCAGCTCAAGAGACCCAGTACTTC.

This chain uses TRBV2 with TRBJ2-3, with D possibly TRBD2 on 6 matching bases. CDR3 size: 12 residues. Germline CDR1 SNHLY, CDR2 FYNNEI. Trimming stripped 10 bases from V and 4 bases from J, with 12 bases between. The CDR3 sequence is CAKRLGPDTQYF. CDR3 sequence (DNA): TGTGCCAAGAGACTAGGCCCAGATACGCAGTATTTT.

The chain couples TRBV19 to TRBJ2-5; 11 nucleotides agree with TRBD2. Germline CDR1 LNHDA, CDR2 SQIVND (reference sequence). V was clipped by 5 bases and J by 5 bases; unmatched bases: 16. The CDR3 is made up of 18 amino acids. The CDR3 nucleotides read TGTGCCAGTAGTCCCCGGGTGCTAGCGGGGGGACGTGTTGAGACCCAGTACTTC. The encoded protein is CASSPRVLAGGRVETQYF.

The rearrangement links TRBV6-5 to TRBJ2-1, with 9 bases that match TRBD1. V lost 2 bases to trimming and J lost 8 bases; unmatched junction nucleotides: 7. The CDR3 is made up of 15 amino acids. CDR1 and CDR2 (germline): MNHEY, SVGAGI. In nucleotides, the CDR3 is TGTGCCAGCAGTTACGGGACAGGGCTAAGGGATGAGCAGTTCTTC. Translation gives CASSYGTGLRDEQFF.

This clone was counted a single time. V gene TRBV29-1 combines with J gene TRBJ2-7; D may be TRBD2 (6 bases). Germline CDR1 and CDR2: SQVTM and ANQGSEA. V gave up 4 bases and J gave up 6 bases, with 16 bases separating them. The length of the CDR3 is 13 residues. CDR3 amino acids: CSVVGGTRGEQYF. The CDR3 DNA reads as TGCAGCGTTGTTGGCGGGACGCGGGGCGAGCAGTACTTC.

J is TRBJ2-3 and V is TRBV11-2, with D possibly TRBD2 on 5 matching bases. Germline values: CDR1 SGHAT, CDR2 FQNNGV. The V end was cut by 5 bases, the J end by 0 bases, with 21 bases between. The CDR3 covers 18 residues. CDR3: CASSGRKDSPTSTDTQYF. CDR3 nucleotide sequence: TGTGCCAGCAGCGGTCGAAAGGACTCACCGACTAGCACAGATACGCAGTATTTT.

The V call is TRBV29-1, the J call TRBJ1-1; 10 bases fit TRBD1. Germline V gene data show CDR1 as SQVTM and CDR2 as ANQGSEA. The CDR3 contains 14 residues. The trim removed 4 bases at V and 5 bases at J, leaving 7 bases unmatched. The CDR3 region has the DNA TGCAGCGTTGTTGGTGGACAGGGGGGGACTGAAGCTTTCTTT. Encoded protein: CSVVGGQGGTEAFF.

The rearrangement uses TRBV5-4 and TRBJ2-5; the match to TRBD1 covers 8 bases. With V trimmed by 4 bases and J by 5 bases, 10 bases remained unmatched. Per the germline V gene, CDR1 is SGHNT and CDR2 is YYREEE (reference sequence). The CDR3 totals 15 residues. The CDR3 region is CASSNRQGTGETQYF. The CDR3 nucleotides are TGTGCCAGCAGCAATAGACAGGGGACTGGGGAGACCCAGTACTTC.

The chain couples TRBV7-3 to TRBJ2-5; TRBD2 matches at 7 bases. Germline assignment: CDR1 SGHTA and CDR2 FQGTGA. The CDR3 sequence is 14 residues long. J lost 4 bases, V lost 5 bases, and 7 bases had no gene match. In DNA form, the CDR3 reads TGTGCCAGCAGCGTCGGGGGAGGGAGAGAGACCCAGTACTTC. This gives the protein CASSVGGGRETQYF.

The chain combines TRBV24-1 with TRBJ2-1; TRBD2 matches 11 bases. This CDR3 has 16 amino acids. J gave up 7 bases and V 4 bases, and 8 bases lay outside the gene matches. Germline CDR1 reads KGHDR; CDR2 reads SFDVKD. The CDR3 spells CATSDLSGGAGNEQFF. In DNA, the CDR3 is TGTGCCACCAGTGACCTTAGCGGGGGGGCAGGTAATGAGCAGTTCTTC.

The V call is TRBV28, the J call TRBJ2-7; 8 positions agree with TRBD2. CDR3 size: 14 residues. Germline CDR1 and CDR2: MDHEN and SYDVKM. V shed 6 bases, J shed 0 bases, and the junction held 4 bases outside the gene matches. The CDR3 nucleotides read TGTGCCAGCAGAACCGGGACTAGCTCCTACGAGCAGTACTTC. It yields the protein CASRTGTSSYEQYF.

The chain recombines TRBV5-6 with TRBJ1-2; D remains unclear. Germline V gene data show CDR1 as SGHDT and CDR2 as YYEEEE. The CDR3 has 14 residues. Trimming took off 4 bases at V and 1 base at J, with 11 bases between the two ends. The CDR3 here is CASSATVINYGYTF. DNA of the CDR3: TGTGCCAGCAGCGCTACGGTGATTAACTATGGCTACACCTTC.

The rearrangement joins TRBV29-1 to TRBJ1-2, with D maybe TRBD1 (6 bases). CDR3 length: 14 residues. Per germline, CDR1 SQVTM and CDR2 ANQGSEA. The V gene lost 0 bases and the J gene lost 7 bases, with 15 bases spanning the gap. The CDR3 is CSVEEATGLSGYTF. DNA of the CDR3: TGCAGCGTTGAAGAAGCGACAGGTCTCTCTGGCTACACCTTC.

CDR3 region: CASSPPITGQGPTPYF. The DNA of the CDR3 is TGTGCCAGCTCACCACCCATTACTGGACAGGGCCCTACACCGTACTTC. The chain recombines TRBV18 with TRBJ2-4; 8 positions match TRBD1. This CDR3 contains 16 residues. From germline, CDR1 is KGHSH and CDR2 LQKENI. Trimming cost V 0 bases and J 15 bases; bases outside gene matches: 16.

The rearrangement links TRBV10-3 to TRBJ1-1, with TRBD1 matching 7 bases. Germline loops: CDR1 ENHRY, CDR2 SYGVKD. The CDR3 is 15 amino acids. With V trimmed by 5 bases and J by 0 bases, 6 bases remained unmatched. DNA of the CDR3: TGTGCCATCAGTCCGGGACAGAAGATGAACACTGAAGCTTTCTTT. Translated: CAISPGQKMNTEAFF.

The chain employs TRBV6-4 and TRBJ2-3; 8 bases fit TRBD2. Germline values: CDR1 MRHNA, CDR2 SNTAGT. The CDR3 spans 14 residues. V shed 6 bases and J 2 bases; nucleotides not matched to a gene: 4. CDR3 amino acids: CASSRTSLTDTQYF. CDR3 bases: TGTGCCAGCAGCAGGACTAGCCTCACAGATACGCAGTATTTT.

This chain connects TRBV29-1 to TRBJ2-3; 7 nucleotides line up with TRBD2. Germline CDR1 and CDR2: SQVTM and ANQGSEA. This CDR3 is built from 20 residues. The J segment lost 2 bases and the V segment lost 3 bases, leaving 23 bases of the junction unmatched. The CDR3 DNA reads as TGCAGCGTTGATCCAGACCGGGCCAGACTCGGGACTACCCTCACAGATACGCAGTATTTT. Translated, it gives CSVDPDRARLGTTLTDTQYF.

The rearrangement joins TRBV28 to TRBJ2-7; tentatively, D is TRBD2 (6 bases). This CDR3 has 13 residues. CDR1 is MDHEN and CDR2 is SYDVKM in the germline V gene. V lost 2 bases, J lost 1 base, and 6 bases lay in between. The CDR3 here is CASSLGRSYEQYF. The CDR3, as DNA: TGTGCCAGCAGTTTAGGGAGGTCCTACGAGCAGTACTTC.

The sample holds a few counts of this clone. The J gene is TRBJ2-2, the V gene TRBV6-5; 9 bases fit TRBD1. V was clipped by 6 bases and J by 1 base; unmatched bases: 3. The CDR3 is 15 residues long. Germline V gene data show CDR1 as MNHEY and CDR2 as SVGAGI. The CDR3 loop reads CASRTGQGNTGELFF. CDR3 coding DNA: TGTGCCAGCAGAACGGGACAGGGGAACACCGGGGAGCTGTTTTTT.